This is a list of T cell receptor beta chains from one sample in a study of T cells in Graves' hyperthyroidism and ophthalmopathy. TCRdb reanalysed the multiplex PCR reads using MiXCR and keeps one entry per CDR3 protein. In the table there are about 590,000 distinct CDR3 sequences, 15% to 17% of which are singletons. The specimen was blood. These receptor sequences come from a woman in her 30s with Graves' hyperthyroidism. Both conserved end residues are part of each CDR3. D genes are given only for firm matches. The size entry is marked missing in some rows and otherwise reads once, few, many or a size class.

d_gene,v_gene,j_gene,abundance,CDR3aa,CDR3nt
TRBD2,TRBV20-1,TRBJ2-1,NA,CSGFDGLAGHNEQFF,TGCAGTGGGTTTGACGGACTAGCGGGCCACAATGAGCAGTTCTTC
NA,TRBV4-1,TRBJ2-7,few,CASSQAGMSYEQYF,TGCGCCAGCAGCCAAGCAGGGATGTCCTACGAGCAGTACTTC
NA,TRBV4-1,TRBJ1-2,few,CASSQDYDRYYGYTF,TGCGCCAGCAGCCAAGATTATGACCGGTACTATGGCTACACCTTC
TRBD2,TRBV7-8,TRBJ2-7,many,CASSLDLRSSGASYEQYF,TGTGCCAGCAGCTTAGATTTGAGATCGAGCGGGGCATCCTACGAGCAGTACTTC
NA,TRBV24-1,TRBJ1-5,NA,CATSDSTRGGPEQPQHF,TGTGCCACCAGTGATTCAACTCGGGGGGGCCCGGAACAGCCCCAGCATTTT
TRBD2,TRBV11-2,TRBJ2-1,NA,CASNLIGPSGRRNEQFF,TGTGCCAGCAACCTTATTGGCCCTAGCGGGAGGAGAAATGAGCAGTTCTTC
NA,TRBV4-1,TRBJ2-7,NA,CASSQDPLTYYEQYF,TGCGCCAGCAGCCAAGACCCTCTAACCTACTACGAGCAGTACTTC
NA,TRBV7-2,TRBJ1-2,NA,CASSPIGGLYNYGYTF,TGTGCCAGCAGCCCCATCGGGGGTCTTTACAACTATGGCTACACCTTC
NA,TRBV28,TRBJ2-7,many,CASRGEVVFGGYTEQYF,TGTGCCAGCCGTGGGGAAGTTGTTTTCGGGGGTTACACCGAGCAGTACTTC
NA,TRBV5-1,TRBJ1-1,NA,CASSSQTQTGVRVNTEAFF,TGCGCCAGCAGCTCTCAAACTCAGACCGGAGTGAGGGTGAACACTGAAGCTTTCTTT
NA,TRBV7-8,TRBJ2-7,many,CASSLGIGRKVFYEQYF,TGTGCCAGCAGCCTAGGTATTGGGCGGAAGGTATTCTACGAGCAGTACTTC
NA,TRBV30,TRBJ1-6,many,CAWSRDRQNSPLHF,TGTGCCTGGAGTAGAGACAGGCAAAATTCACCCCTCCACTTT
TRBD1,TRBV4-1,TRBJ1-2,NA,CASSLRPGTGDEGYTF,TGCGCCAGCAGCCTTCGCCCCGGGACAGGGGACGAGGGCTACACCTTC
TRBD1,TRBV27,TRBJ2-7,few,CASRLAGTGGEQYF,TGTGCCAGCCGCTTGGCCGGGACAGGTGGCGAGCAGTACTTC
TRBD2,TRBV6-1,TRBJ2-1,few,CASSEAYASGGNEQFF,TGTGCCAGCAGTGAAGCGTATGCTAGCGGTGGCAATGAGCAGTTCTTC
TRBD2,TRBV20-1,TRBJ2-7,many,CSARDPAGGLYEQYF,TGCAGTGCTAGAGATCCGGCGGGAGGTCTATATGAGCAGTACTTC
TRBD2,TRBV6-5,TRBJ2-7,few,CASSFDSGTSGQYF,TGTGCCAGCAGTTTCGACTCCGGGACTAGCGGACAGTACTTC
NA,TRBV20-1,TRBJ1-5,many,CSARTGGAQHF,TGCAGTGCTAGGACGGGGGGGGCCCAGCATTTT
NA,TRBV24-1,TRBJ2-2,few,CATSGLARAGELFF,TGTGCCACCAGTGGCTTAGCGAGAGCCGGGGAGCTGTTTTTT
TRBD2,TRBV29-1,TRBJ2-7,many,CSVASSGSFSEQYF,TGCAGCGTTGCTTCTAGCGGGAGTTTTTCCGAGCAGTACTTC
NA,TRBV27,TRBJ2-2,many,CASSLSSNTGELFF,TGTGCCAGCAGTTTGAGCTCGAACACCGGGGAGCTGTTTTTT
TRBD2,TRBV12-3/TRBV12-4,TRBJ2-3,many,CASSRTSGVGDTQYF,TGTGCCAGCAGCCGAACTAGCGGAGTGGGAGATACGCAGTATTTT
TRBD2,TRBV28,TRBJ2-5,few,CASSFPGLAGEETQYF,TGTGCCAGCAGTTTTCCGGGACTAGCGGGAGAAGAGACCCAGTACTTC
TRBD1,TRBV28,TRBJ2-5,many,CASSPTGQGITYQETQYF,TGTGCCAGCAGCCCCACCGGACAGGGAATAACGTACCAAGAGACCCAGTACTTC
TRBD2,TRBV4-1,TRBJ2-7,many,CASSQGTSGNYEQYF,TGCGCCAGCAGCCAAGGGACTAGCGGGAACTACGAGCAGTACTTC
TRBD1,TRBV10-3,TRBJ2-7,few,CAIRDIDRGEEQYF,TGTGCCATCAGAGACATTGACAGGGGAGAAGAGCAGTACTTC